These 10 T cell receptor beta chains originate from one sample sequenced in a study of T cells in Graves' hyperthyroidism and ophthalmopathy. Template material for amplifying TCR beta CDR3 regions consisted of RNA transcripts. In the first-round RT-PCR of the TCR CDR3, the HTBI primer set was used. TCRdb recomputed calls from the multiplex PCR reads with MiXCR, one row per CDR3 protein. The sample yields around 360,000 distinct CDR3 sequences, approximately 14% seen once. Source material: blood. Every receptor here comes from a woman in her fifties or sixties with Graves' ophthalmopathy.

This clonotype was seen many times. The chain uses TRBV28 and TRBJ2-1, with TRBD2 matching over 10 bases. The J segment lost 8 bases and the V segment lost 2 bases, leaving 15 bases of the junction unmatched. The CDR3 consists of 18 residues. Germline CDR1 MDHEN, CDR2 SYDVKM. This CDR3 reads CASSLRGWVAGGWDEQFF. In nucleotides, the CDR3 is TGTGCCAGCAGTTTACGCGGTTGGGTAGCGGGAGGATGGGATGAGCAGTTCTTC. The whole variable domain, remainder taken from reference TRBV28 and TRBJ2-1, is DVKVTQSSRYLVKRTGEKVFLECVQDMDHENMFWYRQDPGLGLRLIYFSYDVKMKEKGDIPEGYSVSREKKERFSLILESASTNQTSMYLCASSLRGWVAGGWDEQFFGPGTRLTVL.

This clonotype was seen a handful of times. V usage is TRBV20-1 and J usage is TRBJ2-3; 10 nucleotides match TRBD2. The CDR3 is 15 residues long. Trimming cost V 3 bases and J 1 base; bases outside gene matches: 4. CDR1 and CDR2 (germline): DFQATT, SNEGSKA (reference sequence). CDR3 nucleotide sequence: TGCAGTGCTAGGGGGAGCGGGAGGGGCACAGATACGCAGTATTTT. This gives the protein CSARGSGRGTDTQYF.

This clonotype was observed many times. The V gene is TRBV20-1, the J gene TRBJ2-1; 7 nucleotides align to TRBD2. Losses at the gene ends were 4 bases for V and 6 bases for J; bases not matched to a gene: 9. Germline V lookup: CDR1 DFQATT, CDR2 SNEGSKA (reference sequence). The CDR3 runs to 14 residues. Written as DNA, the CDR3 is TGCAGTGCTAAGCGGGACTCCCCCGTCAATGAGCAGTTCTTC. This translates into CSAKRDSPVNEQFF.

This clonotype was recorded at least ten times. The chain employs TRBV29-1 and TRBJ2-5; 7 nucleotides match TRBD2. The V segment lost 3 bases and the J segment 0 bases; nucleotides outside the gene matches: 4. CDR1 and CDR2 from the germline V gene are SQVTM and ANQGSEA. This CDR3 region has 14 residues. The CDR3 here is CSVDLLANQETQYF. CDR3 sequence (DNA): TGCAGCGTTGACCTACTAGCGAACCAAGAGACCCAGTACTTC.

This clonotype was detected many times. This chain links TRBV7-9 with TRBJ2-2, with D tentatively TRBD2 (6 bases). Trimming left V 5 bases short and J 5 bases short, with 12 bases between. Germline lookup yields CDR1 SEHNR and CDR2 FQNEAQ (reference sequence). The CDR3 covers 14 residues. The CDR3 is CASSPTGATGELFF. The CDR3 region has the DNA TGTGCCAGCAGCCCCACGGGAGCGACCGGGGAGCTGTTTTTT.

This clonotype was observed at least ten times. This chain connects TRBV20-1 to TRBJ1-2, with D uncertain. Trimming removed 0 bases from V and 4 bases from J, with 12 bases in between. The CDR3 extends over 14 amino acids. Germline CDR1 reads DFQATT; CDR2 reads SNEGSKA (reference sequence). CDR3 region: CSARDLAGLYGYTF. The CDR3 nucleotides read TGCAGTGCTAGAGATTTGGCAGGCCTCTATGGCTACACCTTC.

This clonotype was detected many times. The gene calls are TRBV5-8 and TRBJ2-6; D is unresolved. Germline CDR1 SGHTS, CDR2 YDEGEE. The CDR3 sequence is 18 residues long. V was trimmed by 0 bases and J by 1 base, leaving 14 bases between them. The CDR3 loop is CASSLEAGFLSGANVLTF. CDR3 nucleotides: TGTGCCAGCAGCTTGGAGGCAGGATTCCTATCTGGGGCCAACGTCCTGACTTTC.

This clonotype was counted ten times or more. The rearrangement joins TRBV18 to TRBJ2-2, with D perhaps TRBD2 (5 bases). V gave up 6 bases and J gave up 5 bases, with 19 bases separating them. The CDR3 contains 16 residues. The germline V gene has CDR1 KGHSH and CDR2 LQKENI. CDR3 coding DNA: TGTGCCAGCTCCCAGCGTGAGGGAGAAAGGACCGGGGAGCTGTTTTTT. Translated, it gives CASSQREGERTGELFF. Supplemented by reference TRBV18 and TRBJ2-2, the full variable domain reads NAGVMQNPRHLVRRRGQEARLRCSPMKGHSHVYWYRQLPEEGLKFMVYLQKENIIDESGMPKERFSAEFPKEGPSILRIQQVVRGDSAAYFCASSQREGERTGELFFGEGSRLTVL.

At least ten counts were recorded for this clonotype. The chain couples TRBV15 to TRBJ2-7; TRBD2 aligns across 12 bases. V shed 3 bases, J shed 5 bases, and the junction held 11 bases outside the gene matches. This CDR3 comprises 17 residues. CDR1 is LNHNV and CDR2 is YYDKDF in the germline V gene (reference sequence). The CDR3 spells CATSSGLAGGHFNEQYF. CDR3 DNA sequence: TGTGCCACCAGCAGTGGGCTAGCGGGAGGGCATTTTAACGAGCAGTACTTC.

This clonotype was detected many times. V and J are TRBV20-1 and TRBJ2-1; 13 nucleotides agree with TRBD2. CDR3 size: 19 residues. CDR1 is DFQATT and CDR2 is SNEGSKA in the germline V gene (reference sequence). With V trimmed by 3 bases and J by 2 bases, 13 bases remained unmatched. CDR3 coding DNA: TGCAGTGCTAGCCCCCAAGGACTAGCGGGAGCCCAGACCTACAATGAGCAGTTCTTC. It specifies CSASPQGLAGAQTYNEQFF.